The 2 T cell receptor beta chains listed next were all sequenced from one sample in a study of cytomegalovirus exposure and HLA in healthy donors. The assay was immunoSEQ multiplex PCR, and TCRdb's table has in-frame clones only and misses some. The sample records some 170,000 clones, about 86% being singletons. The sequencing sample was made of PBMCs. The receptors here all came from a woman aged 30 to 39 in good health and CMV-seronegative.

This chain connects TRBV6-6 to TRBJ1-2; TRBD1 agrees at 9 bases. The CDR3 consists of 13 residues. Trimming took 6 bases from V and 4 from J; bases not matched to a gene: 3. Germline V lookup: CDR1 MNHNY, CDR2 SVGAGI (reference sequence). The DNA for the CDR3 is TGTGCCAGCAGCCAGGGACAGGGCTATGGCTACACCTTC. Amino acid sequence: CASSQGQGYGYTF.

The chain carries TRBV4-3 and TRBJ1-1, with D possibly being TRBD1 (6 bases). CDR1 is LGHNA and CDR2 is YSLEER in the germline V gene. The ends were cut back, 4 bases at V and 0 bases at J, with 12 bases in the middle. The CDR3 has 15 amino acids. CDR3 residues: CASSPGTTLNTEAFF. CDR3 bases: TGCGCCAGCAGCCCAGGGACAACTCTGAACACTGAAGCTTTCTTT.